The 31 T cell receptor beta chains listed next were all sequenced from one sample in a study of T-cell memory formation after mild COVID-19. TCRdb analysed the 5' RACE reads with MiXCR anew, one entry per CDR3 protein. The sample gives around 300,000 distinct CDR3 sequences, about a sixth of which show up once; 20% to 25% is in the top ten. Input material: PBMCs or a T cell subset sorted from them (not recorded which). The receptors were sampled from a man aged 18 to 35 who had mild COVID-19 (a few samples of this study predate the infection). Cell type and time point are not known.

This clonotype was detected once. This rearrangement joins TRBV7-2 to TRBJ2-7; D assignment may be TRBD1 or TRBD2 (5 bases each). The V end lost 1 base, the J end lost 6 bases, and 13 bases lay between the germline ends. Germline assignment: CDR1 SGHTA and CDR2 FQGNSA. CDR3 length equals 14 residues. Here the CDR3 DNA reads TGTGCCAGCAGCTTAGAGTCCGGGACCGGCGAGCAGTACTTC. Its translation is CASSLESGTGEQYF.

The chain is built from TRBV29-1 and TRBJ1-1; possibly TRBD1 for D (6 bases). Germline V gene lookup returns CDR1 SQVTM and CDR2 ANQGSEA. Trimming removed 6 bases from V and 1 base from J, with 9 bases in between. This CDR3 is 12 amino acids long. CDR3 coding DNA: TGCAGCGTGCAAGGGGGGAACACTGAAGCTTTCTTT. Its translation: CSVQGGNTEAFF.

V gene TRBV7-7 combines with J gene TRBJ2-2; TRBD2 matches 9 bases. The CDR3 runs to 14 residues. Germline V gene data show CDR1 as SSHAT and CDR2 as FNYEAQ (reference sequence). CDR3 bases: TGTGCTAGCGCACTGCGCGGGGGGGCCGGGGAGCTGTTTTTT. Translating gives CASALRGGAGELFF.

This clonotype has just a few counts. The J gene is TRBJ1-1, the V gene TRBV7-2; unclear D gene. This CDR3 is 13 amino acids long. V was trimmed by 3 bases and J by 0 bases, leaving 5 bases between them. The germline gives CDR1 SGHTA, CDR2 FQGNSA. The CDR3 sequence: CASSFSMNTEAFF. The CDR3, as DNA: TGTGCCAGCAGCTTTAGTATGAACACTGAAGCTTTCTTT.

Ten or more counts support this clonotype. The V and J genes are TRBV7-9 and TRBJ2-3, with D unclear. This CDR3 spans 12 amino acids. Germline values: CDR1 SEHNR, CDR2 FQNEAQ (reference sequence). Trimming removed 4 bases at V and 6 bases at J, with 8 bases between. CDR3 nucleotides: TGTGCCAGCAGCTCCCAGATGGATACGCAGTATTTT. Amino acids: CASSSQMDTQYF.

This chain links TRBV18 with TRBJ1-3, with D possibly TRBD1 on 5 matching bases. CDR1 KGHSH and CDR2 LQKENI come from the germline V gene. The length of the CDR3 is 17 residues. V was pared by 0 bases and J by 2 bases, with 14 bases between. CDR3 loop: CASSPPGAGIPGNTIYF. The CDR3 region has the DNA TGTGCCAGCTCACCACCCGGGGCAGGGATCCCTGGAAACACCATATATTTT.

This clonotype was picked up a small number of times. The genes are TRBV7-9 and TRBJ2-3; TRBD2 is a possible D gene (5 bases). Between the trimmed V and J ends, which lost 5 bases and 2 bases, there was a span of 14 bases. Per germline, CDR1 SEHNR and CDR2 FQNEAQ (reference sequence). The CDR3 runs to 15 residues. The CDR3 sequence is CASSAVRGPTDTQYF. CDR3 nucleotides: TGTGCCAGCAGCGCCGTGAGAGGGCCCACAGATACGCAGTATTTT.

This clonotype was detected only a few times. The V gene is TRBV4-1, the J gene TRBJ2-2; D remains ambiguous. CDR1 is MGHRA, CDR2 YSYEKL, per germline. The CDR3 has 12 residues. Trimming took 0 bases from V and 4 from J, leaving 0 bases between them. In DNA, the CDR3 is TGCGCCAGCAGCCAAGACACCGGGGAGCTGTTTTTT. It yields the protein CASSQDTGELFF.

This clonotype was detected only a few times. The CDR3 nucleotides are TGTGCCAGCAACCCCCTTGGCGAGCAGTACTTC. Its translation: CASNPLGEQYF. The V and J genes are TRBV25-1 and TRBJ2-7, with D hard to call. V was shortened by 7 bases and J by 6 bases, with 10 bases between the two germline ends. The CDR3 covers 11 residues. The V gene's germline CDR1 is MGHDK and CDR2 SYGVNS.

The V call is TRBV18, the J call TRBJ1-1, with D unresolved. V shed 2 bases and J shed 1 base, with 8 bases lying between them. The CDR3 has 14 amino acids. Germline loops: CDR1 KGHSH, CDR2 LQKENI. For the CDR3, the DNA is TGTGCCAGCTCACCAGTATCAACGAACACTGAAGCTTTCTTT. Its translation is CASSPVSTNTEAFF.

This clonotype was recorded a few times. The rearrangement links TRBV6-5 to TRBJ1-2; no clear D. Germline CDR1 reads MNHEY; CDR2 reads SVGAGI. CDR3 size: 15 residues. Trimming cost V 0 bases and J 6 bases, with 14 bases left between them. The CDR3 DNA sequence: TGTGCCAGCAGTTACTCCCTGGGCTACTCCGATGGCTACACCTTC. It codes for CASSYSLGYSDGYTF.

This clonotype was observed a handful of times. The V and J genes are TRBV12-3 or TRBV12-4 and TRBJ2-1; D possibly corresponds to TRBD1 (6 bases). V lost 3 bases and J 0 bases, leaving 9 bases between the germline ends. This CDR3 is built from 15 residues. The CDR3 protein is CASSLGAISYNEQFF. CDR3 bases: TGTGCCAGCAGTTTGGGGGCGATCTCCTACAATGAGCAGTTCTTC.

There are a few counts of this clonotype. The genes are TRBV5-1 and TRBJ2-5, with 8 bases aligning to TRBD1. Germline assignment: CDR1 SGHRS and CDR2 YFSETQ. The CDR3 consists of 17 residues. Trimming at V came to 4 bases and at J to 4 bases, leaving 15 bases not matched to a gene. The CDR3 DNA reads as TGCGCCAGCAGCGTATCGACAGGGGCTGGTCGCCGAGAGACCCAGTACTTC. Amino acid sequence: CASSVSTGAGRRETQYF.

This clonotype has only a few counts. This sequence joins TRBV7-9 and TRBJ2-3; D might be TRBD2 (6 bases). V was shortened by 3 bases and J by 1 base, with 14 bases between the two germline ends. The CDR3 is 16 amino acids. Germline CDR1 reads SEHNR; CDR2 reads FQNEAQ (reference sequence). CDR3 amino acids: CASSLGWSSGTDTQYF. In nucleotides, the CDR3 is TGTGCCAGCAGCTTGGGGTGGTCTAGCGGCACAGATACGCAGTATTTT.

This clonotype was seen a handful of times. In DNA form, the CDR3 reads TGTGCCAGCAGCCCCAATCTAGCTCCGGGGACCCAGTACTTC. Translation: CASSPNLAPGTQYF. This rearrangement joins TRBV14 to TRBJ2-5, with TRBD2 as a possible D gene (5 bases). The CDR3 consists of 14 residues. V was shortened by 4 bases and J by 7 bases, with 16 bases between the two germline ends. Germline V gene data show CDR1 as SGHDN and CDR2 as FVKESK.

The J gene is TRBJ2-5, the V gene TRBV5-1; the match to TRBD2 covers 10 bases. The junction had 8 bases not matched to a gene; V was cut back by 4 bases and J by 2 bases. Germline V gives CDR1 SGHRS, CDR2 YFSETQ. The CDR3 is 16 amino acids. DNA of the CDR3: TGCGCCAGCAGCCCGAGGCCTAGCGGGGGACAAGAGACCCAGTACTTC. It yields the protein CASSPRPSGGQETQYF.

This clonotype showed up just a few times. The chain carries TRBV6-5 and TRBJ1-5; D is perhaps TRBD1 (6 bases). This CDR3 is 15 amino acids long. Germline CDR1 MNHEY, CDR2 SVGAGI. Between the trimmed V and J ends, which lost 4 bases and 7 bases, there was a span of 17 bases. The CDR3 region has the DNA TGTGCCAGCAGTTTACTCCTGGGGGCAGGACAGCCCCAGCATTTT. Amino acids: CASSLLLGAGQPQHF.

The chain has TRBV3-1 and TRBJ1-5, with D unclear. This CDR3 has 14 amino acids. Trimming left V 4 bases short and J 2 bases short, with 9 bases between. The germline gives CDR1 LGHDT, CDR2 YNNKEL (reference sequence). CDR3 DNA sequence: TGTGCCAGCAGCCCAGACGCTGGCAATCAGCCCCAGCATTTT. Translated: CASSPDAGNQPQHF.

The rearrangement links TRBV18 to TRBJ2-3; no clear D. Germline V gene sequence: CDR1 KGHSH, CDR2 LQKENI. Trimming removed 6 bases from V and 6 bases from J, with 16 bases in between. This CDR3 comprises 14 residues. This CDR3 reads CASSPQSTTDTQYF. The CDR3, as DNA: TGTGCCAGCTCTCCCCAGTCGACGACCGATACGCAGTATTTT.

This clonotype was counted between two and nine times. The rearrangement uses TRBV6-1 and TRBJ2-1, with D perhaps matching TRBD1 or TRBD2 (6 bases each). The CDR3 consists of 15 residues. V was cut by 4 bases and J by 8 bases, with 18 bases left in between. The V gene's germline CDR1 is MNHNS and CDR2 SASEGT. Written as DNA, the CDR3 is TGTGCCAGCAGTGCCCCAGCCGGGGGACATGATGAGCAGTTCTTC. Translation: CASSAPAGGHDEQFF.

The V gene is TRBV7-9, the J gene TRBJ2-2; 9 bases align to TRBD1. CDR3 length: 15 amino acids. V was pared by 5 bases and J by 7 bases, with 8 bases of the junction left unmatched. The germline V gene encodes CDR1 SEHNR and CDR2 FQNEAQ (reference sequence). The CDR3 loop reads CASSARDRVVGELFF. The CDR3, as DNA: TGTGCCAGCAGCGCCCGGGACAGGGTGGTCGGGGAGCTGTTTTTT.

The chain carries TRBV6-6 and TRBJ1-1; 9 nucleotides line up with TRBD1. After removal of 5 bases from V and 4 bases from J, the junction contained 8 bases not matched to a gene. The CDR3 loop spans 15 amino acids. Germline-derived CDR1 and CDR2 are MNHNY and SVGAGI (reference sequence). The CDR3 spells CASSRDRERGTEAFF. CDR3 bases: TGTGCCAGCAGTAGGGACAGGGAGAGGGGCACTGAAGCTTTCTTT.

This clonotype occurred a few times. CDR3 coding DNA: TGTGCCATCAGTCCATCCGGGGAGCTGTTTTTT. Translating gives CAISPSGELFF. This rearrangement joins TRBV10-3 to TRBJ2-2, with D uncertain. The CDR3 has 11 residues. The V end was cut by 5 bases, the J end by 6 bases, with 4 bases between. Looked up from germline, CDR1 is ENHRY and CDR2 is SYGVKD.

This clonotype has a count of ten or more. The chain is built from TRBV12-3 or TRBV12-4 and TRBJ2-7; TRBD2 might be the D (5 bases). CDR3 length equals 16 residues. V was pared by 2 bases and J by 2 bases, with 16 bases between. This CDR3 reads CASSLWELSGTYEQYF. The CDR3 DNA reads as TGTGCCAGCAGTTTATGGGAACTCTCGGGGACCTACGAGCAGTACTTC.

This chain joins TRBV2 and TRBJ2-7, with D possibly matching TRBD1 (5 bases). Germline CDR1 SNHLY, CDR2 FYNNEI. V gave up 5 bases and J gave up 0 bases, with 14 bases separating them. This CDR3 is built from 15 residues. The chain's CDR3 is CASSPDGARSYEQYV. The CDR3 coding sequence is TGTGCCAGCAGTCCAGATGGGGCCCGCTCCTACGAGCAGTACGTC.

The sample holds a few counts of this clonotype. This chain joins TRBV18 and TRBJ2-7, with 9 bases that match TRBD1. V was clipped by 5 bases and J by 6 bases; unmatched bases: 14. The CDR3 is 16 residues long. Germline V lookup: CDR1 KGHSH, CDR2 LQKENI. CDR3 region: CASSSTGTGPGGEQYV. The CDR3 nucleotides read TGTGCCAGCTCATCTACCGGGACAGGGCCGGGGGGCGAGCAGTACGTC.

This clonotype has a handful of counts. This sequence joins TRBV20-1 and TRBJ1-2, with D possibly matching TRBD1 (5 bases). Trimming took off 1 base at V and 8 bases at J, with 17 bases between the two ends. CDR1 is DFQATT, CDR2 SNEGSKA, per germline (reference sequence). The length of the CDR3 is 14 residues. In DNA form, the CDR3 reads TGCAGTGCTAGAGTCCAGACCCCCAGGGACGGCTACACCTTC. Its translation is CSARVQTPRDGYTF.

This chain joins TRBV12-3 or TRBV12-4 and TRBJ2-2; D uncertain. The CDR3 is made up of 13 amino acids. V gave up 2 bases and J gave up 7 bases, with 8 bases separating them. CDR3 sequence reads: CASSLLAVGELFF. CDR3 in DNA: TGTGCCAGCAGTTTACTGGCAGTCGGGGAGCTGTTTTTT.

V is TRBV5-1 and J is TRBJ2-5, with TRBD1 identical over 10 bases. Per the germline V gene, CDR1 is SGHRS and CDR2 is YFSETQ. This CDR3 is built from 14 residues. V shed 4 bases and J 7 bases; nucleotides not matched to a gene: 7. CDR3 in DNA: TGCGCCAGCAGCGACCGGGACAGGGGAGCGACCCAGTACTTC. Translation gives CASSDRDRGATQYF.

This clonotype turned up a few times. The chain combines TRBV10-3 with TRBJ2-3; D remains unclear. The CDR3 consists of 16 residues. V lost 0 bases, J lost 0 bases, and 10 bases lay in between. From germline, CDR1 is ENHRY and CDR2 SYGVKD. In DNA, the CDR3 is TGTGCCATCAGTGAGTCGTCGGCCACTAGCACAGATACGCAGTATTTT. Translated: CAISESSATSTDTQYF.

This clonotype was seen a handful of times. J is TRBJ2-3 and V is TRBV6-5, with TRBD2 matching over 12 bases. After removal of 6 bases from V and 6 bases from J, the junction contained 10 bases not matched to a gene. The CDR3 runs to 16 residues. Germline CDR1 MNHEY, CDR2 SVGAGI. Here the CDR3 reads CASSRGLAGPRDTQYF. CDR3 coding DNA: TGTGCCAGCAGCCGGGGACTAGCGGGCCCACGGGATACGCAGTATTTT.